The clone carrying this T cell receptor (beta chain) was seen a few times. Its specificity is not known. Heparinised blood was drawn once per donor, averaging about 0.11 L. The entry originates in a study of beta chain features in type 1 diabetes. Overall study: Patients were similar to healthy donors in age and gender (as well as in cell yields).

Reverse transcribing all isolated RNA meant expressed TCRB transcripts were sequenced. TCRdb's copy holds only in-frame clones and misses some; the assay was immunoSEQ multiplex PCR. The sample carries around 260,000 clones, less than 30% recorded once. Study conclusions and caveats: Type 1 diabetes patients had moderately but significantly shorter TCRB CDR3s in all four CD4+ subsets. Researchers reported that naive, central memory and Treg TCRB repertoires appeared more similar in patients than in healthy donors. Equally in patients and controls, shorter templates might have been favored by PCR.

This CDR3 is 16 amino acids long. The V gene's germline CDR1 is MGHRA and CDR2 YSYEKL. V dropped 1 base and J dropped 1; count of bases not matched to a gene: 4. Sequenced material: naive CD4+ T cells from blood. This TCR derives from a woman aged 25 to 39 with type 1 diabetes. The chain uses TRBV4-1 and TRBJ1-1; the match to TRBD1 covers 9 bases. CDR3 amino acids: CASSQGLTGGNTEAFF. The CDR3 region has the DNA TGCGCCAGCAGCCAAGGCCTGACAGGGGGGAACACTGAAGCTTTCTTT.